This T cell receptor beta chain was obtained from a study of control samples from healthy donors and cancer patients (dated by TCRdb to 2020 to 2022). From V the trimming removes 5 bases and from J it removes 6 bases, while the gene matches leave 9 bases of the junction unaccounted for. The germline V gene (reference sequence) provides CDR1 SEHNR and CDR2 FQNEAQ. From its cysteine to its phenylalanine, the CDR3 spans 17 amino acids. The kept DNA is CDR3 alone, 51 bases in frame from the first base. Concerning this clone: Its specific antigen is unknown. Base-call qualities are not available, and no considerably larger clone is one nucleotide away.

Libraries were constructed by the immunoSEQ multiplex PCR assay. The immuneACCESS repertoire file appears here via TCRdb, limited to in-frame rearrangements. These files lack a portion of the clones; in checked studies, under half of the deficit traces to unresolved V genes, and the cause of the others is not known. The sample has roughly 12,000 clones on record, roughly 94% of them singletons. Around 27% of the sample rests with the top ten. The chain was built from TRBV7-9 and TRBJ2-2, with 13 central nucleotides matching TRBD2. The sample taken for sequencing was PBMCs. This sequence was found in a man between 65 and 85 years old with head and neck cancer. The nucleotides are TGTGCCAGCAGCGCCGGGACTAGCGGGATGGTTCCCGGGGAGCTGTTTTTT. Its product reads: CASSAGTSGMVPGELFF. Reference TRBV7-9 and TRBJ2-2 proteins supply the regions before and after the CDR3; the full variable domain is: DTGVSQNPRHKITKRGQNVTFRCDPISEHNRLYWYRQTLGQGPEFLTYFQNEAQLEKSRLLSDRFSAERPKGSFSTLEIQRTEQGDSAMYLCASSAGTSGMVPGELFFGEGSRLTVL.